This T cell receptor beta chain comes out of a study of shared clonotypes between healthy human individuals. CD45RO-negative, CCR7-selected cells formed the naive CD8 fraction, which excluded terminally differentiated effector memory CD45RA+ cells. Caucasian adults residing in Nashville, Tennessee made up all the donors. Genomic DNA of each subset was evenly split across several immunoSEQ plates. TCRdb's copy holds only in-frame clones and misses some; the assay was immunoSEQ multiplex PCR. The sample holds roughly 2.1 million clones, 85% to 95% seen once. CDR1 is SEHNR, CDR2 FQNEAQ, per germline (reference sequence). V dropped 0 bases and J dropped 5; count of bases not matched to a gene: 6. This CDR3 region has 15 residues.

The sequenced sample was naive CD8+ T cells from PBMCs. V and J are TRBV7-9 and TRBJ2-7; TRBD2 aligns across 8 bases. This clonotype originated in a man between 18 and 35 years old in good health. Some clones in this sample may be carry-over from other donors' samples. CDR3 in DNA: TGTGCCAGCAGCTTAGCTGTCGGGAGGGGTGACGAGCAGTACTTC. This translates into CASSLAVGRGDEQYF.